The rows below give T cell receptor beta chains drawn from one sample of a study of blood T cell repertoires in COVID-19. Clones were read by immunoSEQ multiplex PCR, and TCRdb kept only the in-frame ones, dropping some. The data show a few hundred thousand clones, roughly nine tenths seen once. The sample consisted of peripheral blood. These TCRs come from a woman aged 40 to 50 who had recovered from COVID-19. The CDR3 runs from the conserved cysteine through the conserved F or W. The order of the fields is V gene, CDR3 protein.

>TRBV7-2
CASSFPNTPGQTYGYTF
>TRBV30
CAASGTGGRNEQFF
>TRBV6-5
CASGTVMNTEAFF
>TRBV2
CASIQGLYQPQHF
>TRBV24-1
CATSEWAGDDTDTQYF
>TRBV5-5
CASSLSRGGYTF
>TRBV10-3
CAISPGTGSNTEAFF
>TRBV3-1/TRBV3-2
CASSQAPRHPAAFF
>TRBV7-8
CASSHREGRNTEAFF
>TRBV29-1
CSVALVRGASEQYF
>TRBV13
CASSPGDRASREQFF
>TRBV6-5
CASSLQANTEAFF
>TRBV9
CASSAAGTANDEQFF
>TRBV19
CASSPLTGSGNTIYF
>TRBV7-2
CASSPGLAGIFSRAGELFF
>TRBV5-5
CASSVWRAPSLIQYF
>TRBV6-5
CASSSGWAGGPGELFF
>TRBV29-1
CSVDYENNSPLHF
>TRBV9
CASSAQTGGFLSTNYGYTF
>TRBV6-1
CASSEIQGYSPLHF
>TRBV14
CASAVRLAGETDTQYF
>TRBV24-1
CATSNRGLGTDTQYF
>TRBV12-3/TRBV12-4
CASSLPGYQPQHF
>TRBV24-1
CATSDLLKTGELFF
>TRBV10-3
CAISDSGDPQHF
>TRBV7-8
CASSFRTGDTEAFF
>TRBV29-1
CSVEDRRTRFYTF